This TCR beta chain was sequenced in a study of vaccination effects on CD4 cells after COVID-19. For the study at large: Ahead of sequencing, the ViraFEST assay grew antigen-specific CD4+ T cells using viral peptide pools. The study's findings and limits: Vaccine- and infection-induced clones showed marked clonal contraction late following vaccination. Healthy vaccinees' vaccine-induced clones included only 1 of 255 that recognized common cold coronaviruses.

A note on this clone: Its cognate antigen is unknown.

Culturing for roughly 10 days preceded CD4+ T cell isolation. It was two doses of either the BNT162b2 or mRNA-1273 vaccine that participants received. CDR3 size: 14 residues. Germline V CDR1 and CDR2: SGHRS, YFSETQ. The V and J ends lost 0 bases and 5 bases respectively, with 11 bases between them. The table came from immunoSEQ multiplex PCR; TCRdb's copy has only in-frame clones and leaves some out. The sample records approximately 47,000 clones, less than 85% being singletons. Here the sequenced sample was CD4+ T cells from PBMCs cultured without peptide, taken after COVID-19 vaccination. The clonotype was recovered from a human donor who received a COVID-19 vaccine. The J gene is TRBJ1-1, the V gene TRBV5-1; no firm D call. Written as DNA, the CDR3 is TGCGCCAGCAGCTTGGTCCCAGTCAATACTGAAGCTTTCTTT. Protein sequence: CASSLVPVNTEAFF.